One T cell receptor (beta chain) is described in this entry. The antigen remains undetermined. Germline trimming cut 6 bases from V and 2 bases from J; bases unmatched to any gene: 7. This CDR3 contains 15 residues. CDR1 SNHLY and CDR2 FYNNEI come from the germline V gene. This record belongs to a study of shared clonotypes between healthy human individuals. Study-wide results and caveats: It was only blood that was sampled, and tissue repertoires likely differ.

Data came from immunoSEQ multiplex PCR; TCRdb stores just in-frame clones and leaves some out. The data hold 2 million to 2.5 million clones, with 85% to 95% observed a single time. Sequencing used naive CD4+ T cells from PBMCs. The subset here: CD45RA+ positively selected. V and J are TRBV2 and TRBJ2-5; TRBD2 matches at 9 bases. This sequence originates from a man in his late teens or twenties in good health. Some clones in this sample may be carry-over from other donors' samples. Here the CDR3 reads CASRQGLAQQETQYF. CDR3 DNA: TGTGCCAGCAGGCAAGGACTAGCGCAGCAAGAGACCCAGTACTTC.